This T cell receptor beta chain derives from a study of OX40 agonist ivuxolimab in advanced cancers. V was clipped by 3 bases and J by 4 bases, with 10 bases between them. The CDR3 runs to 14 residues. Per the germline V gene, CDR1 is SGHKS and CDR2 is YYEKEE (reference sequence). Method: immunoSEQ multiplex PCR; TCRdb's copy keeps in-frame clones and lacks some. The sample has approximately 13,000 clones, over 75% seen once; the top ten hold around a fifth. The chain links TRBV5-5 to TRBJ2-2; possible D gene TRBD2, 6 bases. The starting material was CD4+ or CD8+ T cells sorted from blood, obtained in a trial of the OX40 agonist ivuxolimab. The receptor comes from an adult with an advanced solid tumor such as melanoma, head and neck, liver or kidney cancer. CDR3 residues: CASSSRRATGELFF. CDR3 nucleotides: TGTGCCAGCAGCTCGAGGAGGGCCACCGGGGAGCTGTTTTTT.